This T cell receptor (beta chain) was documented in a study of CD8+ T cells in alopecia areata. Alopecia areata patients had lesional scalp punch biopsies and peripheral blood taken from them. V dropped 2 bases and J dropped 0 bases, with 9 bases sitting between them. CDR1 and CDR2 from the germline V gene are SGHRS and YFSETQ. This CDR3 has 14 residues. Regarding the study as a whole: Scalp data also include sequences from resident alphabeta T cells of normal skin.

The sequencing template was cDNA reverse transcribed from extracted RNA. Some clones are missing from TCRdb's copy, which holds only in-frame ones; the method was immunoSEQ multiplex PCR. The table has some 130,000 clones, 49% seen once; the top ten hold approximately 18%. This clone was found once. Its antigen is as yet unknown. Other DNA sequences of this sample code for an identical CDR3. The sequence was obtained from a human donor with alopecia areata. The source material was CD8+ T cells sorted from blood, sampled at week 0. This chain uses TRBV5-1 with TRBJ2-7, with D possibly TRBD2 on 5 matching bases. The CDR3 is CASSLAADSYEQYF. The CDR3 coding sequence is TGCGCCAGCAGCTTAGCAGCGGACTCCTACGAGCAGTACTTC.